Below, 15 T cell receptor beta chains from the same sample are listed, as sequenced in a study of neoadjuvant anti-PD-1 for oral cavity cancer. TCRdb's copy holds only in-frame clones and misses some; the assay was immunoSEQ multiplex PCR. The sample lists roughly 67,000 clones; 80% to 90% were seen once. The material sequenced was PBMCs, taken before nivolumab (anti-PD-1) treatment. The receptors were gathered from a person aged 40 to 85 with oral cavity squamous cell carcinoma.

The chain uses TRBV30 and TRBJ1-4; weak D call: TRBD1 (5 bases). The CDR3 consists of 13 residues. V lost 1 base and J 8 bases, leaving 11 bases between the germline ends. Per the germline V gene, CDR1 is GTSNPN and CDR2 is SVGIG (reference sequence). The CDR3 DNA sequence: TGTGCCTGGAGTGGACAGCCTAGGGAAAAACTGTTTTTT. It is translated as CAWSGQPREKLFF.

The CDR3 DNA sequence: TGCGCCAGCCAGGGTGTCTCCTACGAGCAGTACTTC. Its translation: CASQGVSYEQYF. The rearrangement links TRBV10-2 to TRBJ2-7, with D perhaps TRBD1 (5 bases). Between the trimmed V and J ends, which lost 8 bases and 0 bases, there was a span of 8 bases. The CDR3 runs 12 residues. Germline V gene data show CDR1 as WSHSY and CDR2 as SAAADI.

The V and J genes are TRBV5-1 and TRBJ1-6, with D perhaps matching TRBD1 (5 bases). Per the germline V gene, CDR1 is SGHRS and CDR2 is YFSETQ. This CDR3 has 18 amino acids. V was trimmed by 1 base and J by 4 bases, leaving 18 bases between them. This CDR3 is CASSLFKQAFFYNSPLHF. CDR3 bases: TGCGCCAGCAGCTTGTTTAAACAGGCTTTCTTTTATAATTCACCCCTCCACTTT.

This clone was observed a single time. The chain couples TRBV14 to TRBJ1-1; D is unclear. Germline V gives CDR1 SGHDN, CDR2 FVKESK. Trimming took off 3 bases at V and 5 bases at J, with 22 bases between the two ends. The CDR3 spans 17 residues. The CDR3 spells CASSQTDWRGEGTEAFF. The CDR3, as DNA: TGTGCCAGCAGCCAGACGGATTGGCGGGGTGAGGGTACTGAAGCTTTCTTT.

The genes are TRBV28 and TRBJ1-2, with D hard to call. The CDR3 has 11 amino acids. The germline V gene has CDR1 MDHEN and CDR2 SYDVKM. Trimming pared 7 bases from V and 5 bases from J, leaving 8 bases between. CDR3 residues: CASTPGYGYTF. Here the CDR3 DNA reads TGTGCCAGCACCCCGGGGTATGGCTACACCTTC.

The chain links TRBV4-1 to TRBJ2-3, with D maybe TRBD1 (6 bases). V was cut by 9 bases and J by 2 bases, with 15 bases left in between. The CDR3 spans 14 residues. Germline CDR1 and CDR2: MGHRA and YSYEKL. The CDR3 reads CASKKGQFTDTQYF. The CDR3, as DNA: TGCGCCAGTAAAAAAGGACAGTTCACAGATACGCAGTATTTT.

In its sample, this clone was seen a few times. This rearrangement joins TRBV2 to TRBJ1-1; tentative D call: TRBD1 (6 bases). The CDR3 loop spans 16 amino acids. Germline V gene lookup returns CDR1 SNHLY and CDR2 FYNNEI. With 4 bases removed from V and 4 bases from J, the gap between germline ends came to 19 bases. The CDR3, as DNA: TGTGCCAGCAGTGTGGGATCGGGGGGCCTTGGCACTGAAGCTTTCTTT. It codes for CASSVGSGGLGTEAFF.

The V call is TRBV30, the J call TRBJ1-5; D uncertain. The V end was cut by 2 bases, the J end by 2 bases, with 16 bases between. Germline V gene lookup returns CDR1 GTSNPN and CDR2 SVGIG (reference sequence). The CDR3 contains 16 residues. The CDR3 loop is CAWSPRGLRGNQPQHF. The CDR3 region has the DNA TGTGCCTGGAGTCCGCGGGGATTGCGGGGCAATCAGCCCCAGCATTTT. Full variable domain (remainder filled in from reference TRBV30 and TRBJ1-5): SQTIHQWPATLVQPVGSPLSLECTVEGTSNPNLYWYRQAAGRGLQLLFYSVGIGQISSEVPQNLSASRPQDRQFILSSKKLLLSDSGFYLCAWSPRGLRGNQPQHFGDGTRLSIL.

Concerning this clone: A read error may account for a junction end that differs from germline. The chain joins TRBV10-3 to TRBJ1-3, with D maybe TRBD1 (6 bases). The CDR3 is made up of 12 amino acids. The germline CDR1 and CDR2 sequences are ENHRY and SYGVKD. The chain's CDR3 is CAISEPGEGVRF. In nucleotides, the CDR3 is TGTGCCATCAGTGAGCCGGGGGAGGGGGTACGCTTT.

This clone was recorded once. The chain employs TRBV5-4 and TRBJ2-3; D remains unclear. Trimming stripped 4 bases from V and 6 bases from J, with 9 bases between. The V gene's germline CDR1 is SGHNT and CDR2 YYREEE (reference sequence). The CDR3 has 12 amino acids. CDR3 DNA sequence: TGTGCCAGCAGCGGGGTAAGGGATACGCAGTATTTT. Translating gives CASSGVRDTQYF.

J is TRBJ2-6 and V is TRBV5-5, with D perhaps TRBD1 (6 bases). CDR1 and CDR2 (germline): SGHKS, YYEKEE (reference sequence). V gave up 4 bases and J gave up 7 bases, with 12 bases separating them. This CDR3 spans 14 amino acids. DNA of the CDR3: TGTGCCAGCAGCACCTGGGGGACAGCCAACGTCCTGACTTTC. Amino acid sequence: CASSTWGTANVLTF.

V and J are TRBV19 and TRBJ1-1; no reliable D call. This CDR3 spans 14 amino acids. Germline V gives CDR1 LNHDA, CDR2 SQIVND (reference sequence). Trimming pared 3 bases from V and 0 bases from J, leaving 8 bases between. CDR3 nucleotide sequence: TGTGCCAGTAGTATTAAGAGCATGAACACTGAAGCTTTCTTT. Its protein is CASSIKSMNTEAFF.

This rearrangement joins TRBV7-2 to TRBJ1-2, with TRBD1 as a possible D gene (5 bases). Trimming pared 5 bases from V and 7 bases from J, leaving 14 bases between. CDR1 SGHTA and CDR2 FQGNSA come from the germline V gene. There are 13 residues in the CDR3. Written as DNA, the CDR3 is TGTGCCAGCAGCCGTTCGGAAGGGGTTGGCTACACCTTC. Protein sequence: CASSRSEGVGYTF.

The chain couples TRBV6-5 to TRBJ1-1; D is ambiguous. The ends were cut back, 2 bases at V and 4 bases at J, with 11 bases in the middle. Germline CDR1 reads MNHEY; CDR2 reads SVGAGI. The length of the CDR3 is 14 residues. CDR3 nucleotides: TGTGCCAGCAGTTACAAGGGCTGGGCCACTGAAGCTTTCTTT. Encoded protein: CASSYKGWATEAFF.

This clone showed up just once. The chain is built from TRBV27 and TRBJ1-5; D not resolved. This CDR3 has 16 amino acids. V was trimmed by 7 bases and J by 3 bases, leaving 19 bases between them. Germline V gene data show CDR1 as MNHEY and CDR2 as SMNVEV (reference sequence). The CDR3 reads CASIKTGQSYNQPQHF. CDR3 DNA sequence: TGTGCCAGCATTAAGACGGGCCAATCTTACAATCAGCCCCAGCATTTT.